There are many counts of the clone carrying this T cell receptor (beta chain). Its antigen is not known. RNA was extracted from bulk tissue without any cell sorting. Donors were chemotherapy-naive, newly diagnosed lung cancer surgical patients in China, August–late 2014. The data are from a study of tumor and adjacent non-tumor tissue in lung cancer. The wider study: Histology: under 15 adenocarcinoma, a couple of squamous cell carcinoma, 1 small cell lung cancer. Study findings and constraints: Normal lung showed higher cumulative top 100 clone frequency than tumor.

Three rounds of nested PCR, following a modified ARM-PCR protocol, produced the TCRbeta library. TCRdb analysed the multiplex PCR reads with MiXCR anew, one entry per CDR3 protein. This sample has around 140,000 distinct CDR3 sequences, with 66% found just once. The sequence was obtained from a man aged 55 to 69 with small cell lung cancer. Sequenced input: lung tumor tissue.

The CDR3 DNA is TGTGCCACCAGCTCCAGGCAGGACACATACAATGAGCAGTTCTTC. It codes for CATSSRQDTYNEQFF. The chain uses TRBV15 and TRBJ2-1; possibly TRBD1 for D (5 bases). The CDR3 extends over 15 amino acids. Per germline, CDR1 LNHNV and CDR2 YYDKDF (reference sequence). The V end was cut by 5 bases, the J end by 4 bases, with 15 bases between.